The source of this TCR beta chain is a study of blood T cell repertoires in COVID-19. At the level of the study: Samples taken during acute and convalescent COVID-19 were collected in the United States, Italy and Spain. The cDNA or gDNA used as material had been derived from T cells, B-cell-depleted T cells, or PBMCs.

This clone was detected only once. Per the original data handling: Cell counts per sample came from amplifying reference gene primers. Profiled with immunoSEQ multiplex PCR; TCRdb holds only in-frame clones, not every one. That table gives V, J and clone size, and the DNA gave D and trimming. This sample has 45,000 to 50,000 clones, with roughly 80% found just once. V lost 1 base, J lost 4 bases, and 11 bases lay in between. Germline CDR1 reads SGHRS; CDR2 reads YFSETQ. This CDR3 contains 15 residues. The chain recombines TRBV5-1 with TRBJ2-2; D might be TRBD1 (6 bases). Material for sequencing was peripheral blood. This sequence originates from a man aged 60-69 years with active COVID-19. The DNA for the CDR3 is TGCGCCAGCAGCTTGACAGGGCCCTTCACCGGGGAGCTGTTTTTT. It translates to CASSLTGPFTGELFF.